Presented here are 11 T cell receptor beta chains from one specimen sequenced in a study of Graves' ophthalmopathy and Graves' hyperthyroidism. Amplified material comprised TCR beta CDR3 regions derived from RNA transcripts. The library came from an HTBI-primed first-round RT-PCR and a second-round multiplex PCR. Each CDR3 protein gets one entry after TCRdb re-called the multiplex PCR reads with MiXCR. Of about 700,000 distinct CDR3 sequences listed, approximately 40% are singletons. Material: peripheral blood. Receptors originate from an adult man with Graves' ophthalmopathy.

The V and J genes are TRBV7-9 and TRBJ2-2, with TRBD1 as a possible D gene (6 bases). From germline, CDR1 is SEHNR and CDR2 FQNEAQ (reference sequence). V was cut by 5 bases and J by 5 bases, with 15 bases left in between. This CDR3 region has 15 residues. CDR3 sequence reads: CASSTGQQTTGELFF. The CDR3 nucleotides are TGTGCCAGCAGCACTGGACAGCAGACAACCGGGGAGCTGTTTTTT. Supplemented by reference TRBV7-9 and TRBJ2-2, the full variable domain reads DTGVSQNPRHKITKRGQNVTFRCDPISEHNRLYWYRQTLGQGPEFLTYFQNEAQLEKSRLLSDRFSAERPKGSFSTLEIQRTEQGDSAMYLCASSTGQQTTGELFFGEGSRLTVL.

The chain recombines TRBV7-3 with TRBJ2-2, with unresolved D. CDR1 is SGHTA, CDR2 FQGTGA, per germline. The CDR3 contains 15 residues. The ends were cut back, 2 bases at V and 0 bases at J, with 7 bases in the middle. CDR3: CASSLSPTNTGELFF. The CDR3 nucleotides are TGTGCCAGCAGCTTATCTCCGACGAACACCGGGGAGCTGTTTTTT.

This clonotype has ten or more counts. The CDR3 loop is CASSIGQGNTEAFF. CDR3 DNA: TGTGCCAGCAGCATCGGACAGGGGAACACTGAAGCTTTCTTT. The chain uses TRBV19 and TRBJ1-1, with TRBD1 identical over 8 bases. The germline gives CDR1 LNHDA, CDR2 SQIVND (reference sequence). The CDR3 consists of 14 residues. Germline trimming cut 9 bases from V and 1 base from J; bases unmatched to any gene: 7.

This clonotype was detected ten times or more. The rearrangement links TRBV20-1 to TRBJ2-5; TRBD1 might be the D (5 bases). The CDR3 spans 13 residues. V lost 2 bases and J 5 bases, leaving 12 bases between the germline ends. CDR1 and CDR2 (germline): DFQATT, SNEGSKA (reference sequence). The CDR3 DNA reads TGCAGTGCTAGACGTGGGGCGCGGGAGACCCAGTACTTC. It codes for CSARRGARETQYF.

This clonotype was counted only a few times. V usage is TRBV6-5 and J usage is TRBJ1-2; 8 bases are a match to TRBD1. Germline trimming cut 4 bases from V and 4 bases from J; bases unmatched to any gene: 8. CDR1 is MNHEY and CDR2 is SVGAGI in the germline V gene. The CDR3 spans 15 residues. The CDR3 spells CASSSQTGEAYGYTF. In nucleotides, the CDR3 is TGTGCCAGCAGTTCCCAGACAGGGGAGGCCTATGGCTACACCTTC.

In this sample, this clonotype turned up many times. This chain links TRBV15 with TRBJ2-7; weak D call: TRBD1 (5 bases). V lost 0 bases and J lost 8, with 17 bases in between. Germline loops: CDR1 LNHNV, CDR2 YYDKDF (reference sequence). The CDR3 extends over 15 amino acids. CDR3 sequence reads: CATSRDSTGWSQQYF. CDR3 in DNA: TGTGCCACCAGCAGAGATTCAACAGGATGGAGCCAGCAGTACTTC.

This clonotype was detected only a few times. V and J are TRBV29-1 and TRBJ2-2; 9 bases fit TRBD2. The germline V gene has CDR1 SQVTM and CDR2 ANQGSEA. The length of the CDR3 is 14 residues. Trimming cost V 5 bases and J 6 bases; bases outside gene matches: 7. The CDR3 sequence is CSVKAGGTAGELFF. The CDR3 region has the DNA TGCAGCGTTAAAGCGGGAGGTACGGCCGGGGAGCTGTTTTTT.

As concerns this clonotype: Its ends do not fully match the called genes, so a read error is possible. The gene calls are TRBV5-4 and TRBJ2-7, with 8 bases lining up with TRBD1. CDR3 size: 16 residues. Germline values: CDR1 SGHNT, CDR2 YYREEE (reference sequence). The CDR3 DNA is TGCGCCAGCAGCCCCGCGGGTGGGACAGGCACCTACGAGCAGTACTTC. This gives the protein CASSPAGGTGTYEQYF.

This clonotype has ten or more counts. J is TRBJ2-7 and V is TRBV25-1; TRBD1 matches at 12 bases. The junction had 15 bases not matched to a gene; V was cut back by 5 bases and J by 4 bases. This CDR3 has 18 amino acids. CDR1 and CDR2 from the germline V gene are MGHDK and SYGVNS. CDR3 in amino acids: CASSPGQGATSGWYEQYF. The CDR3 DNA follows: TGTGCCAGCAGTCCGGGACAGGGGGCCACTAGCGGGTGGTACGAGCAGTACTTC.

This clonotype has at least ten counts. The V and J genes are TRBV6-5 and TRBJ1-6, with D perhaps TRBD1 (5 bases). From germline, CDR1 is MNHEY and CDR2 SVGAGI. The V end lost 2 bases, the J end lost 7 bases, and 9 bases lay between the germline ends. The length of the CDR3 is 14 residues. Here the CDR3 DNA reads TGTGCCAGCAGTTACCGACAGAGGAATTCACCCCTCCACTTT. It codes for CASSYRQRNSPLHF.

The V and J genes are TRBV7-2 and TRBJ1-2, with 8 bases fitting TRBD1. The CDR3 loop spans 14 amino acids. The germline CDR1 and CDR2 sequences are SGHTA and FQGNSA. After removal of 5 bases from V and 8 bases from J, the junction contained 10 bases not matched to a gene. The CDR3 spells CASSHEGRGLGYTF. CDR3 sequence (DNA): TGTGCCAGCAGCCACGAGGGCAGGGGGCTAGGCTACACCTTC.